Below, one T cell receptor beta chain is given with its context. The data originate from a study of T cells of healthy individuals. TCRdb re-derived calls from the 5' RACE reads in MiXCR, one entry per CDR3 protein. The repertoire holds about 57,000 distinct CDR3 sequences, with about 16% as singletons. V gave up 1 base and J gave up 0 bases, with 10 bases separating them. From germline, CDR1 is SEHNR and CDR2 FQNEAQ (reference sequence). CDR3 length: 15 amino acids. This receptor was identified in a human donor in good health. The rearrangement joins TRBV7-9 to TRBJ2-7, with D perhaps TRBD1 (5 bases). CDR3 sequence: CASSLVGVDSYEQYF. The CDR3 DNA is TGTGCCAGCAGCTTAGTAGGGGTCGACTCCTACGAGCAGTACTTC.